A single sample gave rise to the 19 T cell receptor beta chains below, sequenced in a study of blood T cells in healthy people across ages. Using a J-beta primer mix together with a sample-barcoded 5' primer, a second PCR was run for roughly 7 to 11 cycles. MiXCR, applied by TCRdb to the 5' RACE reads, yields one record per CDR3 protein. The sample carries fewer than 800,000 distinct CDR3 sequences, around half recorded once. Sequenced sample: blood. The receptors originated from a woman in her sixties or seventies in good health.

This clonotype was picked up a small number of times. The rearrangement joins TRBV6-2 or TRBV6-3 to TRBJ2-1; possibly TRBD2 for D (6 bases). Germline values: CDR1 MNHEY, CDR2 SVGEGT. V was pared by 6 bases and J by 8 bases, with 14 bases between. This CDR3 has 13 residues. The CDR3 DNA sequence: TGTGCCAGCAGGCTAGCGATCCGCGATGAGCAGTTCTTC. Protein product: CASRLAIRDEQFF.

A few counts support this clonotype. The rearrangement uses TRBV25-1 and TRBJ2-7, with 9 bases fitting TRBD2. V was pared by 11 bases and J by 1 base, with 3 bases of the junction left unmatched. The CDR3 is 12 amino acids. The germline V gene encodes CDR1 MGHDK and CDR2 SYGVNS. The CDR3 bases are TGTGCCGTTACTAGCGGGTCCTACGAGCAGTACTTC. Translation: CAVTSGSYEQYF.

To note about this clonotype: A much bigger clone sits one base away, suggesting this may be a read error. The chain uses TRBV29-1 and TRBJ1-1; D is ambiguous. Germline CDR1 is SQVTM and CDR2 is ANQGSEA. The CDR3 consists of 12 residues. The DNA of the CDR3 is TGCAGCACCTGGGCTTGGAACACTAAAGCTTTCTTT. Its protein is CSTWAWNTKAFF.

This clonotype was counted ten times or more. J is TRBJ2-5 and V is TRBV29-1; 8 nucleotides line up with TRBD2. Germline CDR1 is SQVTM and CDR2 is ANQGSEA. J gave up 4 bases and V 0 bases, and 4 bases lay outside the gene matches. CDR3 size: 14 residues. This CDR3 is CSVEDGLAGETQYF. The DNA for the CDR3 is TGCAGCGTTGAAGATGGGCTAGCGGGAGAGACCCAGTACTTC. The full variable domain, its missing parts supplied by reference TRBV29-1 and TRBJ2-5, is SAVISQKPSRDICQRGTSLTIQCQVDSQVTMMFWYRQQPGQSLTLIATANQGSEATYESGFVIDKFPISRPNLTFSTLTVSNMSPEDSSIYLCSVEDGLAGETQYFGPGTRLLVL.

Here the CDR3 reads CASSQVEFGIRYF. The CDR3 region has the DNA TGTGCCAGCAGCCAAGTTGAATTCGGGATACGGTACTTC. The gene calls are TRBV14 and TRBJ2-5; TRBD2 might be the D (5 bases). The CDR3 has 13 amino acids. Trimming took off 1 base at V and 13 bases at J, with 16 bases between the two ends. Germline V lookup: CDR1 SGHDN, CDR2 FVKESK.

This clonotype was counted ten times or more. This sequence joins TRBV12-3 or TRBV12-4 and TRBJ2-2; the D is unclear. The V end was cut by 5 bases, the J end by 3 bases, with 4 bases between. The CDR3 contains 12 residues. The DNA for the CDR3 is TGTGCCAGCAGTGCGGACACCGGGGAGCTGTTTTTT. Its translation: CASSADTGELFF.

For this clonotype: One end of the junction fails to match germline, which may point to a read error. This sequence joins TRBV6-2 or TRBV6-3 and TRBJ1-2; D remains unclear. The CDR3 spans 15 residues. Looked up from germline, CDR1 is MNHEY and CDR2 is SVGEGT. The CDR3 sequence is CVSSLRQSLNYGYTF. The CDR3, as DNA: TGTGTCAGCAGCCTCCGGCAGTCCCTTAACTATGGCTACACCTTC.

This clonotype was seen only a few times. This sequence joins TRBV20-1 and TRBJ2-3; D gene uncertain. Trimming removed 3 bases from V and 1 base from J, with 14 bases in between. This CDR3 spans 15 amino acids. Germline-derived CDR1 and CDR2 are DFQATT and SNEGSKA (reference sequence). CDR3 sequence: CSARDPRSGTDTQYF. CDR3 DNA sequence: TGCAGTGCTAGGGACCCCAGGAGCGGCACAGATACGCAGTATTTT.

V gene TRBV20-1 combines with J gene TRBJ2-1; 10 bases are shared with TRBD2. TRBJ2-7 explains the end of the DNA better; the J call may be wrong. From germline, CDR1 is DFQATT and CDR2 SNEGSKA (reference sequence). The CDR3 loop spans 15 amino acids. The CDR3 bases are TGCAGTGCCCTCGTAGCGGGAGGTCTAAACAATGAGCAGTACTTC. Protein product: CSALVAGGLNNEQYF.

This clonotype was seen repeatedly, ten times or more. The rearrangement uses TRBV7-6 and TRBJ2-5; D not certain. Germline V gene sequence: CDR1 SGHVS, CDR2 FNYEAQ. The germline V and J ends were trimmed by 1 base and 2 bases, with 14 bases remaining between them. CDR3 size: 16 residues. The CDR3, as DNA: TGTGCCAGCAGCTTAGGTCTAGGTAAAACTCAAGAGACCCAGTACTTC. Translated: CASSLGLGKTQETQYF.

The chain is built from TRBV29-1 and TRBJ2-1; D is unclear. Near its end, the DNA agrees better with TRBJ2-7, so the J call may be wrong. The CDR3 is 14 residues long. Germline CDR1 SQVTM, CDR2 ANQGSEA. Here the CDR3 reads CSVVRGSSYNEQYF. The CDR3, as DNA: TGCAGCGTTGTGCGCGGATCCTCCTACAATGAGCAGTACTTC.

This clonotype was seen a single time. This sequence joins TRBV10-3 and TRBJ2-1; 8 nucleotides align to TRBD2. The junction had 14 bases not matched to a gene; V was cut back by 10 bases and J by 6 bases. CDR3 length equals 15 residues. Germline assignment: CDR1 ENHRY and CDR2 SYGVKD. The CDR3 DNA sequence: TGTGCCACCCGGGGACCGGGACTAGAACTCAATGAGCAGTTCTTC. Translated: CATRGPGLELNEQFF.

CDR3 nucleotides: TGTGCCAGCAGTTCAGCGGACAATCAGCCCCAGCATTTT. This codes for CASSSADNQPQHF. The chain uses TRBV28 and TRBJ1-5, with no clear D. Trimming left V 4 bases short and J 3 bases short, with 7 bases between. The CDR3 contains 13 residues. The germline V gene has CDR1 MDHEN and CDR2 SYDVKM.

A word on this clonotype: Mismatch with germline at one junction end may stem from a read error. The genes are TRBV7-9 and TRBJ2-1, with D unclear. Judging by the DNA end, TRBJ2-7 fits better; the J call may be wrong. Germline V lookup: CDR1 SEHNR, CDR2 FQNEAQ (reference sequence). This CDR3 region has 13 residues. In DNA, the CDR3 is TGTGCCAGCAGCTCCAAATTCTCCGACGAGCAGTACTTC. Amino acid sequence: CASSSKFSDEQYF.

As to this clonotype: Sequence at one end of the junction differs from germline and may be a read error. The chain recombines TRBV27 with TRBJ1-5; 7 bases agree with TRBD1. Germline V gene data show CDR1 as MNHEY and CDR2 as SMNVEV (reference sequence). The CDR3 extends over 17 amino acids. The CDR3 coding sequence is TGTGCCGGCAGTTTACGAGGTTACGGGACAGCAAATCAGCCCCAGCATTTT. Translating gives CAGSLRGYGTANQPQHF.

This clonotype was picked up a small number of times. The chain has TRBV7-9 and TRBJ2-4; 9 nucleotides align to TRBD1. Germline V lookup: CDR1 SEHNR, CDR2 FQNEAQ (reference sequence). Trimming removed 4 bases from V and 5 bases from J; junction bases left unmatched: 9. CDR3 length: 16 amino acids. The CDR3 region is CASSSPGQGSENIQYF. The CDR3 nucleotides read TGTGCCAGCAGCTCTCCGGGACAGGGATCGGAAAACATTCAGTACTTC.

This clonotype was recorded at least ten times. The chain recombines TRBV7-9 with TRBJ2-3, with 7 bases identical to TRBD1. The CDR3 runs to 15 residues. V lost 8 bases and J lost 3; bases outside the gene matches: 11. Per germline, CDR1 SEHNR and CDR2 FQNEAQ (reference sequence). This CDR3 reads CASRKEGQPTDTQYF. Written as DNA, the CDR3 is TGTGCCAGCCGCAAAGAGGGACAGCCTACAGATACGCAGTATTTT.

This clonotype was seen a few times. The rearrangement joins TRBV4-3 to TRBJ1-2; 7 bases match TRBD1. With V trimmed by 4 bases and J by 2 bases, 7 bases remained unmatched. From germline, CDR1 is LGHNA and CDR2 YSLEER. The length of the CDR3 is 15 residues. This chain's CDR3 is CASSLVGTANYGYTF. The CDR3 DNA reads TGCGCCAGCAGCCTGGTCGGGACAGCAAACTATGGCTACACCTTC.

The chain joins TRBV5-5 to TRBJ1-1; a possible D gene is TRBD1 (5 bases). The CDR3 contains 15 residues. CDR1 and CDR2 from the germline V gene are SGHKS and YYEKEE (reference sequence). Trimming removed 0 bases from V and 4 bases from J, with 13 bases in between. The CDR3 coding sequence is TGTGCCAGCAGCTTGGCCGGGGTCGGGGGCACTGAAGCTTTCTTT. This translates into CASSLAGVGGTEAFF.